These 2 T cell receptor beta chains were sequenced from one sample in a study of immune cell composition in non-small cell lung cancer. Clones were read by immunoSEQ multiplex PCR, and TCRdb kept only the in-frame ones, dropping some. The sample consists of about 9,100 clones, approximately 74% of them appearing once. The sequencing sample was made of lung tumor tissue. These receptors all stem from a human donor with non-small cell lung cancer.

The gene calls are TRBV11-2 and TRBJ1-1, with D uncertain. Looked up from germline, CDR1 is SGHAT and CDR2 is FQNNGV. This CDR3 spans 15 amino acids. The V gene lost 5 bases and the J gene lost 4 bases, with 17 bases spanning the gap. CDR3 amino acids: CASSLLGTKGTEAFF. CDR3 nucleotide sequence: TGTGCCAGCAGCCTATTGGGAACTAAGGGCACTGAAGCTTTCTTT.

V and J are TRBV4-2 and TRBJ1-3, with D possibly TRBD1 on 5 matching bases. The V gene's germline CDR1 is LGHNA and CDR2 YNFKEQ. Trimming left V 1 base short and J 0 bases short, with 10 bases between. CDR3 length: 16 residues. In DNA form, the CDR3 reads TGTGCCAGCAGCCAAGTGGGGACTAACTCTGGAAACACCATATATTTT. Protein sequence: CASSQVGTNSGNTIYF.